This TCR beta chain was obtained from a study of shared clonotypes between healthy human individuals. V lost 5 bases, J lost 0 bases, and 8 bases lay in between. The germline CDR1 and CDR2 sequences are MDHEN and SYDVKM. The CDR3 extends over 14 amino acids. With respect to this clone: In the same sample, other DNA sequences code for this CDR3.

Positively selected for CCR7, the CD45RO-negative cells used as naive CD8 cells excluded terminally differentiated effector memory CD45RA+ cells. Each of the donors was a healthy adult who was HIV-negative and had not had a recent acute infection or vaccination. Sequencing was performed with immunoSEQ multiplex PCR; in TCRdb, only in-frame clones are kept and a portion is missing. The top ten clones hold 1% to 1.5% of a sample with around 2,000,000 clones, about 94% of them seen once. Sequences were obtained from naive CD8+ T cells sorted from blood. This chain joins TRBV28 and TRBJ1-3; D ambiguous. This receptor was identified in a man between 18 and 29 years old in good health. The CDR3 DNA follows: TGTGCCAGCAGTCAGACTGGCTCTGGAAACACCATATATTTT. This codes for CASSQTGSGNTIYF.